The 5 T cell receptor beta chains below were found in one sample sequenced in a study of blood T cell repertoires in COVID-19 (TCRdb year 2020). Libraries were prepared through the immunoSEQ multiplex PCR assay. The table was pulled from immuneACCESS by TCRdb, which kept in-frame rearrangements only. Such tables lose some clones; where checked, under half of the loss comes from unresolved V genes, and the rest has no known cause. Recorded for this sample are 200,000 or so clones; roughly 90% of them occurred a single time. About 6% of the sample comes from the top ten. Sequencing was done on a sample of peripheral blood. These receptors came from a man aged 55 to 70 who had recovered from COVID-19.

The rearrangement links TRBV7-9 to TRBJ1-5; unclear D gene. Deletions cut 1 base from V and 4 bases from J, with 5 bases between. Germline V lookup: CDR1 SEHNR, CDR2 FQNEAQ (reference sequence). The CDR3 extends over 13 amino acids. The CDR3 DNA is TGTGCCAGCAGCTTAGGGGAGAATCAGCCCCAGCATTTT. Translation gives CASSLGENQPQHF. Using reference TRBV7-9 and TRBJ1-5 for the parts outside the CDR3, the full variable domain is DTGVSQNPRHKITKRGQNVTFRCDPISEHNRLYWYRQTLGQGPEFLTYFQNEAQLEKSRLLSDRFSAERPKGSFSTLEIQRTEQGDSAMYLCASSLGENQPQHFGDGTRLSIL.

The CDR3 region is CASSPTGNEQFF. Here the CDR3 DNA reads TGTGCCAGCAGCCCGACAGGGAATGAGCAGTTCTTC. The gene calls are TRBV7-9 and TRBJ2-1, with TRBD1 matching 7 bases. CDR1 and CDR2 (germline): SEHNR, FQNEAQ (reference sequence). V lost 5 bases to trimming and J lost 7 bases; unmatched junction nucleotides: 2. The CDR3 length is 12 residues.

The chain has TRBV7-9 and TRBJ1-3, with 9 bases matching TRBD1. J was trimmed by 8 bases and V by 4 bases; bases with no gene match: 6. CDR3 length: 14 amino acids. Germline CDR1 SEHNR, CDR2 FQNEAQ (reference sequence). CDR3 in amino acids: CASSSGTGRHTIYF. In DNA, the CDR3 is TGTGCCAGCAGCTCCGGGACAGGGAGGCACACCATATATTTT.

The CDR3 bases are TGTGCCAGCAGTTACTCCGGACAGCGCTCTGGAAACACCATATATTTT. Amino acids: CASSYSGQRSGNTIYF. The V gene is TRBV6-5, the J gene TRBJ1-3, with D possibly matching TRBD1 (6 bases). V lost 0 bases and J lost 0, with 9 bases in between. The CDR3 is 16 amino acids. CDR1 and CDR2 from the germline V gene are MNHEY and SVGAGI.

The chain combines TRBV6-5 with TRBJ1-2; perhaps TRBD1 as D (5 bases). Germline lookup yields CDR1 MNHEY and CDR2 SVGAGI. Trimming shortened V by 0 bases and J by 5 bases, and 16 bases separated the two germline ends. CDR3 size: 16 residues. CDR3 nucleotide sequence: TGTGCCAGCAGTTACTCGGCGGGGGGGATGGATTATGGCTACACCTTC. Amino acid sequence: CASSYSAGGMDYGYTF.